These T cell receptor beta chains were read from a single sample in a study of post-analysis software for immune sequencing data. TCRdb recomputed calls from the PCR reads with MiXCR, one row per CDR3 protein. The sample lists under 200,000 distinct CDR3 sequences; 29% were seen once. Material for sequencing was blood. The source of these receptors is a girl between 2 and 17 years old with multiple sclerosis. Each CDR3 is given with its conserved first and last residue. D genes are given only for firm matches. Rows give clone size only sometimes, using once, few, many, or a class for an expanded clone.

cdr3_aa | cdr3_nt | j_call | clone_size | d_call | v_call
CASSQLDRDERYF | TGTGCCAGCAGCCAATTAGACAGGGACGAGCGGTACTTC | TRBJ2-7 | - | TRBD1 | TRBV4-2
CASREQGWRETQYF | TGTGCCAGCAGGGAACAGGGGTGGAGAGAGACCCAGTACTTC | TRBJ2-5 | many | TRBD1 | TRBV28
CASSWGDSKQPQHF | TGCGCCAGCAGCTGGGGGGACAGCAAACAGCCCCAGCATTTT | TRBJ1-5 | few | TRBD1 | TRBV5-1
CASSSPWRESTEAFF | TGTGCCAGCAGTTCCCCATGGAGGGAGTCGACTGAAGCTTTCTTT | TRBJ1-1 | few | - | TRBV12-3/TRBV12-4
CASSNDPLEQYF | TGCGCCAGCAGCAACGACCCCCTCGAGCAGTACTTC | TRBJ2-7 | - | - | TRBV5-1
CASNSTSGGRNEQFF | TGTGCCAGCAACTCTACTAGCGGGGGTAGAAATGAGCAGTTCTTC | TRBJ2-1 | few | TRBD2 | TRBV7-6
CSARWTGGLQETQYF | TGCAGTGCTAGATGGACAGGGGGGCTTCAAGAGACCCAGTACTTC | TRBJ2-5 | few | TRBD1 | TRBV20-1
CAASSMGQGNSPLHF | TGTGCCGCCAGTAGTATGGGACAGGGAAATTCACCCCTCCACTTT | TRBJ1-6 | few | TRBD1 | TRBV19
CASRGRQEQFF | TGTGCCAGCAGGGGACGACAGGAGCAGTTCTTC | TRBJ2-1 | many | - | TRBV12-3/TRBV12-4
CSARDQAADYSYNSPLHF | TGCAGTGCTAGAGATCAGGCGGCAGATTACTCCTATAATTCACCCCTCCACTTT | TRBJ1-6 | few | - | TRBV20-1
CATRRAELTSGGPFYEQYF | TGTGCCACCAGGAGGGCAGAGTTGACTAGCGGGGGGCCTTTCTACGAGCAGTACTTC | TRBJ2-7 | few | TRBD2 | TRBV24-1
CASSWGQGVRNRPQHF | TGTGCCAGCAGCTGGGGACAGGGAGTACGGAATCGGCCCCAGCATTTT | TRBJ1-5 | - | TRBD1 | TRBV7-9
CASSLQGADGYTF | TGCGCCAGCAGCTTGCAGGGGGCGGATGGCTACACCTTC | TRBJ1-2 | many | TRBD1 | TRBV5-1
CASSLGVRNTEAFF | TGCGCCAGCAGCTTAGGTGTAAGGAACACTGAAGCTTTCTTT | TRBJ1-1 | - | - | TRBV5-1
CSAPTSGSYEQYF | TGCAGTGCCCCCACTAGCGGGAGCTACGAGCAGTACTTC | TRBJ2-7 | many | TRBD2 | TRBV20-1
CASSLARGGRTEAFF | TGTGCCAGCAGCTTAGCGCGTGGGGGTAGGACTGAAGCTTTCTTT | TRBJ1-1 | few | - | TRBV7-9
CASSQSAKSNQPQHF | TGCGCCAGCAGTCAATCCGCGAAAAGCAATCAGCCCCAGCATTTT | TRBJ1-5 | few | - | TRBV23-1
CASSPHKGSDSPLHF | TGTGCCAGCTCACCACATAAGGGGTCGGATTCACCCCTCCACTTT | TRBJ1-6 | few | - | TRBV18
CSGLRDRGEGYTF | TGCAGCGGACTCCGGGACAGGGGTGAGGGCTACACCTTC | TRBJ1-2 | few | TRBD1 | TRBV29-1
CASRPGQGTSTNEKLFF | TGTGCCAGCAGACCTGGACAGGGGACGTCAACTAATGAAAAACTGTTTTTT | TRBJ1-4 | few | TRBD1 | TRBV12-3/TRBV12-4
CASSSLAQNEQFF | TGCGCCAGCAGCAGTCTAGCTCAGAATGAGCAGTTCTTC | TRBJ2-1 | few | - | TRBV5-1
CASSLLGGRGGYTF | TGTGCCAGCAGTTTATTGGGGGGTAGGGGTGGCTACACCTTC | TRBJ1-2 | few | - | TRBV12-3/TRBV12-4
CASSSGTGSGETQYF | TGCGCCAGCAGCTCCGGGACAGGGAGTGGAGAGACCCAGTACTTC | TRBJ2-5 | - | TRBD1 | TRBV5-1
CSARRGPHNEQFF | TGCAGTGCTAGGCGGGGGCCGCACAATGAGCAGTTCTTC | TRBJ2-1 | - | - | TRBV20-1
CASRTFTTGANVLTF | TGTGCCAGCAGAACTTTCACTACAGGGGCCAACGTCCTGACTTTC | TRBJ2-6 | few | - | TRBV6-5
CASSLMGQGFSGQYF | TGCGCCAGCAGCTTGATGGGACAGGGTTTCTCCGGGCAGTACTTC | TRBJ2-5 | - | TRBD1 | TRBV5-1
CASSQELAGAEQYF | TGTGCCAGCAGCCAAGAACTAGCGGGAGCCGAGCAGTACTTC | TRBJ2-7 | many | TRBD2 | TRBV3-1
CASSQDPLSDYEQYF | TGCGCCAGCAGCCAAGATCCCCTAAGCGACTACGAGCAGTACTTC | TRBJ2-7 | - | - | TRBV4-1
CASRSSPNQPQHF | TGTGCCAGCAGGTCATCCCCAAATCAGCCCCAGCATTTT | TRBJ1-5 | many | - | TRBV6-5
CASRANNEQFF | TGTGCCAGCAGGGCTAACAATGAGCAGTTCTTC | TRBJ2-1 | many | - | TRBV2
CSVLTGTNTGELFF | TGCAGCGTCTTAACCGGGACCAACACCGGGGAGCTGTTTTTT | TRBJ2-2 | few | - | TRBV29-1
CSARAIVWENTEAFF | TGCAGTGCTAGAGCCATAGTTTGGGAGAACACTGAAGCTTTCTTT | TRBJ1-1 | - | - | TRBV20-1
CAWGGEGLVLEQFF | TGTGCCTGGGGGGGAGAAGGACTTGTTCTTGAGCAGTTCTTC | TRBJ2-1 | - | - | TRBV30
CANSELGIPEAFF | TGTGCCAACAGTGAACTGGGGATACCTGAAGCTTTCTTT | TRBJ1-1 | - | - | TRBV25-1
CASSWGETQYF | TGTGCCAGCAGTTGGGGAGAGACCCAGTACTTC | TRBJ2-5 | medium-sized | - | TRBV28
CASSLVQGLEDTQYF | TGCGCCAGCAGCTTGGTACAGGGCTTGGAAGATACGCAGTATTTT | TRBJ2-3 | - | - | TRBV5-1
CASSLTGQIITGELFF | TGTGCCAGCAGCCTTACGGGACAGATCATCACCGGGGAGCTGTTTTTT | TRBJ2-2 | - | TRBD1 | TRBV3-1